This TCR beta chain was identified in a study of T-cell reconstitution after alpha-beta-depleted transplantation in children. The study's findings and limits: By one year post-transplant, T-cell counts and diversity largely arose from T cells that were newly produced.

Unique molecular identifiers tagged the TCRbeta library. TCRdb itself ran the PCR reads through MiXCR, one entry per CDR3 protein. This repertoire shows approximately 490,000 distinct CDR3 sequences, 10% found once; its top ten account for roughly 2%. Germline CDR1 reads SQVTM; CDR2 reads ANQGSEA. Deletions cut 0 bases from V and 1 base from J, with 13 bases between. This CDR3 is 16 amino acids long. This clonotype was observed many times. Antigen: not known. This receptor was taken from a child younger than 10 with inherited bone marrow failure, due to receive a stem cell transplant. V gene TRBV29-1 combines with J gene TRBJ1-3, with no clear D. This material consisted of PBMCs, taken before TCRalphabeta/CD19-depleted stem cell transplant. CDR3 nucleotides: TGCAGCGTTGAAGATGAGGCCTCGTCTTCTGGAAACACCATATATTTT. The encoded protein is CSVEDEASSSGNTIYF.